The 7 T cell receptor beta chains presented below share a single source sample, sequenced in a study of shared clonotypes between healthy human individuals (TCRdb year 2020). Library creation used the immunoSEQ multiplex PCR assay. TCRdb took over this immuneACCESS table, retaining in-frame rearrangements with V and J assigned. Such tables are incomplete; in checked studies, under half of the missing clones stem from an unresolved V gene, and the remainder is unexplained. The table for this sample lists 450,000 to 500,000 clones; around 73% of them were counted only once. The top ten hold around 12% of the sample. The sequenced sample consisted of PBMCs. Receptors originate from a woman between 40 and 50 years old in good health. Some clones in this sample may be carry-over from other donors' samples.

The chain is built from TRBV19 and TRBJ2-5; TRBD1 matches 8 bases. The DNA end favors TRBJ2-7, so the J call may be wrong. CDR3 length: 15 residues. Germline V gene sequence: CDR1 LNHDA, CDR2 SQIVND (reference sequence). CDR3 residues: CASSIASGGAGEQYF. The CDR3 nucleotides are TGTGCCAGTAGTATAGCATCAGGGGGCGCGGGCGAGCAGTACTTC.

This clone was counted a single time. The chain couples TRBV7-3 to TRBJ1-4, with no clear D. The CDR3 sequence is 10 residues long. Trimming removed 11 bases from V and 3 bases from J, with 4 bases in between. Germline CDR1 SGHTA, CDR2 FQGTGA. CDR3 loop: CAAANEKLFF. DNA of the CDR3: TGTGCCGCTGCTAATGAAAAACTGTTTTTT.

CDR3 sequence reads: CASSATSGRVYEQYF. The CDR3 DNA sequence: TGTGCCAGCAGTGCCACTAGCGGGAGAGTCTACGAGCAGTACTTC. The chain combines TRBV6-5 with TRBJ2-7; 11 positions match TRBD2. The CDR3 spans 15 residues. Germline V gene data show CDR1 as MNHEY and CDR2 as SVGAGI. Trimming at V came to 5 bases and at J to 3 bases, leaving 6 bases not matched to a gene.

V usage is TRBV27 and J usage is TRBJ2-7, with TRBD2 matching 7 bases. After removal of 0 bases from V and 0 bases from J, the junction contained 8 bases not matched to a gene. This CDR3 comprises 17 residues. Germline CDR1 is MNHEY and CDR2 is SMNVEV (reference sequence). Here the CDR3 DNA reads TGTGCCAGCAGTTTATCATCGGGAGGCAGGAGCTCCTACGAGCAGTACTTC. This gives the protein CASSLSSGGRSSYEQYF.

The chain couples TRBV28 to TRBJ2-3, with no clear D. Trimming removed 7 bases from V and 2 bases from J, with 7 bases in between. Germline V gene sequence: CDR1 MDHEN, CDR2 SYDVKM. This CDR3 spans 12 amino acids. DNA of the CDR3: TGTGCCAGCAAGTCCCCCACAGATACGCAGTATTTT. Translated: CASKSPTDTQYF.

The chain uses TRBV7-2 and TRBJ2-1; TRBD2 agrees at 7 bases. The germline V gene encodes CDR1 SGHTA and CDR2 FQGNSA. The junction had 7 bases not matched to a gene; V was cut back by 5 bases and J by 9 bases. This CDR3 is 13 amino acids long. CDR3 protein: CASSPAGPREQFF. In DNA form, the CDR3 reads TGTGCCAGCAGCCCAGCGGGGCCCCGTGAGCAGTTCTTC.

This chain joins TRBV4-1 and TRBJ1-6, with a possible D match to TRBD1 (6 bases). CDR3 length equals 15 residues. In germline, CDR1 is MGHRA, CDR2 YSYEKL. Trimming cost V 1 base and J 10 bases, with 14 bases left between them. CDR3 nucleotide sequence: TGCGCCAGCAGCCAAGGTCAGGGGTGGGTCTCACCCCTCCACTTT. Translation: CASSQGQGWVSPLHF.